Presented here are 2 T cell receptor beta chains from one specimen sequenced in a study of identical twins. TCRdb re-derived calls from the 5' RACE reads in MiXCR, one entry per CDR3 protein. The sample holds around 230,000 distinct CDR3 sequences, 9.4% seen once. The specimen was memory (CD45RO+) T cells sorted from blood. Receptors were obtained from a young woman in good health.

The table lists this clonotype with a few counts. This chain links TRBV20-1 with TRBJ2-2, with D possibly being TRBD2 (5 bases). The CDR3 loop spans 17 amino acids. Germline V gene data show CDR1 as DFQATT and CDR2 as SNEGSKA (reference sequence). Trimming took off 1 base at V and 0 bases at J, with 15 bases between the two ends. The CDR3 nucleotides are TGCAGTGCTAGAGCTCCTTTACGGGGATCGAACACCGGGGAGCTGTTTTTT. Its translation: CSARAPLRGSNTGELFF.

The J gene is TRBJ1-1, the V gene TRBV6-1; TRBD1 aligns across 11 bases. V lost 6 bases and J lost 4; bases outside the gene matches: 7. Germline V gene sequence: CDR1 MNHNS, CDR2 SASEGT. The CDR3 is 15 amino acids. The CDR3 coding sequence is TGTGCCAGCAGAACAGGACAGGGGGCGGGCACTGAAGCTTTCTTT. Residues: CASRTGQGAGTEAFF.